This T cell receptor (beta chain) was identified in a study of cytomegalovirus exposure and HLA in healthy donors. Primers: 60 Vbeta forward and 13 Jbeta reverse. Original data processing: In a later analysis, around 12 million of around 75 million unique beta chains occurred in at least two donors. This table comes from immunoSEQ multiplex PCR, and its TCRdb copy is limited to in-frame clones, with some not included. Clonal size and the V and J genes are those of that table, whereas D and trimming came from the DNA. Of 170,000 or so clones in the sample, 75% to 85% were seen once. Comments on this clone: The antigen is unknown.

The study, taken as a whole, reports: Altogether, some 160 TCR beta chains were recorded as cytomegalovirus-associated. As was reported, the HLA-A and HLA-B alleles of most subjects were accurately predicted from TCR beta sequences.

This CDR3 contains 18 residues. CDR1 SGHDT and CDR2 YYEEEE come from the germline V gene. The V gene end was trimmed by 4 bases and the J gene end by 5 bases; junction bases not matched to a gene: 17. Unrecorded immune exposure was likely among donors, who were nominally healthy when sampled. The chain combines TRBV5-6 with TRBJ2-1, with 8 bases aligning to TRBD1. This TCR was recovered from a woman aged 50 to 60 in good health and CMV-seropositive. Sequencing was performed on PBMCs. This chain's CDR3 is CASSRPGAWTGYNNEQFF. The CDR3 DNA reads as TGTGCCAGCAGCCGTCCTGGGGCGTGGACAGGGTACAACAATGAGCAGTTCTTC.